Below, 4 T cell receptor beta chains from the same sample are listed, as sequenced in a study of vaccination effects on CD4 cells after COVID-19. Their target antigens are unknown. Clones were read by immunoSEQ multiplex PCR, and TCRdb kept only the in-frame ones, dropping some. Among about 34,000 clones listed, about three quarters were seen once. Following culture for nine to ten days, CD4+ T cells were isolated. Confirmation by PCR established that the person had SARS-CoV-2 infection between March and December 2020. Participants received two doses of either the BNT162b2 or mRNA-1273 vaccine. The sample here was CD4+ T cells from PBMCs cultured without peptide, taken after COVID-19 vaccination. These receptors all come from a human donor who had a prior SARS-CoV-2 infection.

This clone was counted once. The gene calls are TRBV5-8 and TRBJ1-4, with 7 bases fitting TRBD1. CDR1 is SGHTS, CDR2 YDEGEE, per germline. The CDR3 spans 15 residues. The V segment lost 5 bases and the J segment 7 bases; nucleotides outside the gene matches: 11. This CDR3 is CASSTTPGQPEKLFF. CDR3 DNA: TGTGCCAGCAGTACCACCCCGGGACAGCCTGAAAAACTGTTTTTT.

V and J are TRBV7-8 and TRBJ2-2, with D tentatively TRBD1 or TRBD2 (6 bases each). CDR1 and CDR2 (germline): SGHVS, FQNEAQ. The CDR3 runs to 17 residues. V was pared by 5 bases and J by 3 bases, with 19 bases between. This CDR3 reads CASSLRNPGADTGELFF. The DNA of the CDR3 is TGTGCCAGCAGCCTCCGGAATCCGGGGGCGGACACCGGGGAGCTGTTTTTT.

The chain links TRBV5-4 to TRBJ2-5; D ambiguous. Per the germline V gene, CDR1 is SGHNT and CDR2 is YYREEE (reference sequence). The CDR3 extends over 16 amino acids. V was shortened by 3 bases and J by 7 bases, with 22 bases between the two germline ends. The DNA of the CDR3 is TGTGCCAGCAGCTCCGGTTTGGACCCCCAAGAAACGACCCAGTACTTC. Its translation is CASSSGLDPQETTQYF.

The genes are TRBV5-5 and TRBJ2-5; possible D gene TRBD1, 5 bases. V was shortened by 1 base and J by 3 bases, with 13 bases between the two germline ends. In germline, CDR1 is SGHKS, CDR2 YYEKEE (reference sequence). The CDR3 totals 15 residues. The CDR3 DNA follows: TGTGCCAGCAGCTTGACCCCACTCAGGGAAGAGACCCAGTACTTC. It specifies CASSLTPLREETQYF.